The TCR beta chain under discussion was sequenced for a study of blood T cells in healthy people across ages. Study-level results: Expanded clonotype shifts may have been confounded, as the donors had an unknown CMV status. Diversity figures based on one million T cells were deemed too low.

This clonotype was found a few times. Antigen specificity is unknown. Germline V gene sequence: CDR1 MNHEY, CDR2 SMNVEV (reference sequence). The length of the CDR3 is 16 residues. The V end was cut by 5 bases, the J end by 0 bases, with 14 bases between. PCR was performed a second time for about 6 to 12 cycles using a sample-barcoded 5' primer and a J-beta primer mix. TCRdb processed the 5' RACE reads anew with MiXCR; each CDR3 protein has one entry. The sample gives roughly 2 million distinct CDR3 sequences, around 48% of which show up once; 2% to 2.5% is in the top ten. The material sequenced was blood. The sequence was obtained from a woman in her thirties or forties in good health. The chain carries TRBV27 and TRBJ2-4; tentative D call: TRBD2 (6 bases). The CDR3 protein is CASSPTGRLAKNIQYF. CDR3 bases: TGTGCCAGCAGTCCTACCGGGAGACTAGCCAAAAACATTCAGTACTTC.